This T cell receptor (beta chain) was sequenced for a study of OX40 agonist ivuxolimab in advanced cancers. Across the study: Across the patients, intravenous ivuxolimab was delivered every 2 weeks at 0.01 to 10 mg/kg. Study-wide results and limits: Clonal expansion among partial responders at 0.1-3.0 mg/kg ranked near the lowest.

Note on this clone: The antigen is not known.

Between the trimmed V and J ends, which lost 0 bases and 6 bases, there was a span of 12 bases. The CDR3 runs to 13 residues. The germline CDR1 and CDR2 sequences are GTSNPN and SVGIG (reference sequence). Only in-frame clones appear in the TCRdb table, and some are missing; sequencing was by immunoSEQ multiplex PCR. This sample yields over 45,000 clones, of which just over 85% are seen a single time; around 3.5% belongs to the top ten. Specimen: CD4+ or CD8+ T cells sorted from blood, collected in a trial of the OX40 agonist ivuxolimab. The receptor comes from an adult with an advanced solid tumor such as melanoma, head and neck, liver or kidney cancer. The chain uses TRBV30 and TRBJ2-7; D tentatively reads TRBD1 or TRBD2 (5 bases each). The CDR3 DNA is TGTGCCTGGAGTGTGATGGGGACGGTCGAGCAGTACTTC. Protein sequence: CAWSVMGTVEQYF. Full variable domain (outside the CDR3, taken from reference TRBV30 and TRBJ2-7): SQTIHQWPATLVQPVGSPLSLECTVEGTSNPNLYWYRQAAGRGLQLLFYSVGIGQISSEVPQNLSASRPQDRQFILSSKKLLLSDSGFYLCAWSVMGTVEQYFGPGTRLTVT.